The 10 T cell receptor beta chains given below trace back to one sample, sequenced in a study of blood T cells in healthy people across ages. Primers used in a second PCR of about 6 to 11 cycles were a sample-barcoded 5' primer and a J-beta primer mix. Each CDR3 protein is one row after TCRdb ran MiXCR on the 5' RACE reads. Of around 1,100,000 distinct CDR3 sequences listed, approximately 38% are singletons. The sample taken for sequencing was blood. Receptors originate from a man aged 18 to 29 in good health.

The genes are TRBV12-3 or TRBV12-4 and TRBJ2-7; D call uncertain. There are 14 residues in the CDR3. V dropped 5 bases and J dropped 9 bases, with 20 bases sitting between them. Here the CDR3 DNA reads TGTGCCAGCAGTCCCCCCGGTAGTGGGTTGGTGCAGTACTTC. Translation gives CASSPPGSGLVQYF.

This clonotype was picked up a small number of times. The V gene is TRBV4-1, the J gene TRBJ2-7, with 7 bases matching TRBD1. Germline lookup yields CDR1 MGHRA and CDR2 YSYEKL. The CDR3 has 17 amino acids. J gave up 4 bases and V 0 bases, and 12 bases lay outside the gene matches. This CDR3 is CASSQDPAKTGQYEQYF. The CDR3 region has the DNA TGCGCCAGCAGCCAAGATCCCGCCAAGACAGGGCAATACGAGCAGTACTTC.

V usage is TRBV4-3 and J usage is TRBJ2-3, with 8 bases matching TRBD2. CDR3 size: 17 residues. V trimming: 0 bases; J trimming: 2 bases; junction bases outside the gene matches: 7. Germline CDR1 reads LGHNA; CDR2 reads YSLEER. CDR3 protein: CASSQDIAGLTTDTQYF. CDR3 coding DNA: TGCGCCAGCAGCCAAGATATAGCGGGGCTGACCACAGATACGCAGTATTTT.

This chain links TRBV3-1 with TRBJ2-3, with 10 bases fitting TRBD2. Trimming cost V 0 bases and J 4 bases; bases outside gene matches: 4. This CDR3 is built from 16 residues. CDR1 and CDR2 (germline): LGHDT, YNNKEL (reference sequence). The CDR3 DNA sequence: TGTGCCAGCAGCCAAGAACCTAGCGGGGGTGCAGATACGCAGTATTTT. Encoded protein: CASSQEPSGGADTQYF.

This chain links TRBV30 with TRBJ1-4; 9 bases align to TRBD1. V shed 5 bases and J 4 bases; nucleotides not matched to a gene: 5. The germline CDR1 and CDR2 sequences are GTSNPN and SVGIG (reference sequence). CDR3 length: 14 residues. CDR3 sequence reads: CAWHGQGLNEKLFF. In DNA, the CDR3 is TGTGCCTGGCATGGACAGGGGCTTAATGAAAAACTGTTTTTT.

This clonotype appeared a few times. This chain uses TRBV28 with TRBJ1-1; D possibly corresponds to TRBD1 (5 bases). Germline CDR1 and CDR2: MDHEN and SYDVKM. This CDR3 is built from 16 residues. The ends were cut back, 6 bases at V and 0 bases at J, with 17 bases in the middle. The CDR3 DNA reads as TGTGCCAGCAGCAACCGGGACTTACCTATGAACACTGAAGCTTTCTTT. It encodes CASSNRDLPMNTEAFF.

This chain links TRBV6-8 with TRBJ2-7; 10 bases fit TRBD1. The CDR3 is 17 residues long. The germline CDR1 and CDR2 sequences are MNHGY and SAAAGT. The V and J ends lost 3 bases and 1 base, in that order; junction bases with no gene match: 9. For the CDR3, the DNA is TGTGCCAGCAGTTATGCCCTCGGGACAGGGGAGTCCTACGAGCAGTACTTC. Its protein product is CASSYALGTGESYEQYF.

The chain combines TRBV12-3 or TRBV12-4 with TRBJ1-2; D is possibly TRBD1 (5 bases). V shed 3 bases and J shed 4 bases, with 15 bases lying between them. This CDR3 is 15 amino acids long. For the CDR3, the DNA is TGTGCCAGCAGTTTGGGGGAAGGGATGGCCTATGGCTACACCTTC. Translation: CASSLGEGMAYGYTF.

The chain links TRBV20-1 to TRBJ1-5; D gene unclear. The germline V gene has CDR1 DFQATT and CDR2 SNEGSKA (reference sequence). V was trimmed by 3 bases and J by 3 bases, leaving 6 bases between them. The CDR3 extends over 12 amino acids. CDR3 amino acids: CSAREANQPQHF. CDR3 bases: TGCAGTGCTAGGGAAGCCAATCAGCCCCAGCATTTT.

The table lists this clonotype with a few counts. The V gene is TRBV12-5, the J gene TRBJ2-1, with TRBD1 as a possible D gene (5 bases). There are 17 residues in the CDR3. Trimming took off 2 bases at V and 0 bases at J, with 14 bases between the two ends. Germline V gives CDR1 LGHNT, CDR2 FRNRAP. The CDR3 DNA is TGTGCTAGTGGTTTGATGCAGGGAACAAGCTCCTACAATGAGCAGTTCTTC. The encoded protein is CASGLMQGTSSYNEQFF.